These 18 T cell receptor beta chains were all obtained from the same sample, sequenced in a study of OX40 agonist ivuxolimab in advanced cancers. Repertoires were generated with immunoSEQ multiplex PCR, while TCRdb's copy carries only in-frame clones and drops some. The repertoire has around 66,000 clones, roughly 90% of them found once; the top ten carry around 2%. Sequences were derived from CD4+ or CD8+ T cells sorted from blood, sampled in a trial of the OX40 agonist ivuxolimab. Receptors originate from an adult with an advanced solid tumor such as melanoma, head and neck, liver or kidney cancer.

The V and J genes are TRBV6-5 and TRBJ1-4; TRBD1 is a possible D gene (5 bases). The CDR3 contains 15 residues. The germline V gene encodes CDR1 MNHEY and CDR2 SVGAGI. The ends were cut back, 2 bases at V and 5 bases at J, with 12 bases in the middle. The CDR3 coding sequence is TGTGCCAGCAGTTACGGGGGACGGCGGAATGAAAAACTGTTTTTT. Its translation is CASSYGGRRNEKLFF.

The chain employs TRBV27 and TRBJ2-5; no definite D call. The ends were cut back, 6 bases at V and 5 bases at J, with 16 bases in the middle. CDR1 and CDR2 (germline): MNHEY, SMNVEV (reference sequence). CDR3 length: 14 residues. The DNA of the CDR3 is TGTGCCAGCAGATCTAACCGGGCCCCGGAGACCCAGTACTTC. This gives the protein CASRSNRAPETQYF.

The chain has TRBV11-3 and TRBJ2-7; TRBD1 matches 7 bases. There are 14 residues in the CDR3. From germline, CDR1 is SGHNT and CDR2 YENEEA. The junction had 8 bases not matched to a gene; V was cut back by 3 bases and J by 6 bases. CDR3 region: CASSFDRDSREQYF. CDR3 coding DNA: TGTGCCAGCAGCTTTGACAGGGATTCCCGCGAGCAGTACTTC.

This clone occurred a few times. The same CDR3 is also encoded by other DNA sequences in this sample. The V gene is TRBV2, the J gene TRBJ1-5; D possibly corresponds to TRBD1 (6 bases). Germline values: CDR1 SNHLY, CDR2 FYNNEI. V shed 3 bases and J shed 4 bases, with 10 bases lying between them. CDR3 length: 14 residues. The CDR3 DNA sequence: TGTGCCAGCAGTGATAGCACAGGGAATCAGCCCCAGCATTTT. Its protein is CASSDSTGNQPQHF.

CDR3 in amino acids: CASQVDIGDTEAFF. The CDR3 DNA reads as TGTGCCAGCCAGGTGGACATAGGGGACACTGAAGCTTTCTTT. The chain links TRBV5-5 to TRBJ1-1, with a weak D call TRBD1 (5 bases). CDR3 length: 14 residues. Germline CDR1 reads SGHKS; CDR2 reads YYEKEE (reference sequence). V was trimmed by 7 bases and J by 3 bases, leaving 16 bases between them.

The chain links TRBV6-1 to TRBJ1-2, with D perhaps matching TRBD1 (6 bases). Germline V gene sequence: CDR1 MNHNS, CDR2 SASEGT. Between the trimmed V and J ends, which lost 6 bases and 4 bases, there was a span of 18 bases. The CDR3 consists of 15 residues. The CDR3 here is CASRDSGLSIYGYTF. The CDR3 DNA is TGTGCCAGCAGGGACAGTGGTCTGTCGATCTATGGCTACACCTTC.

The chain carries TRBV6-5 and TRBJ1-1, with TRBD1 matching 7 bases. The V gene end was trimmed by 7 bases and the J gene end by 0 bases; junction bases not matched to a gene: 8. The germline gives CDR1 MNHEY, CDR2 SVGAGI. The CDR3 is made up of 15 amino acids. CDR3 region: CASISGGGMNTEAFF. The DNA of the CDR3 is TGTGCCAGCATCTCAGGGGGGGGGATGAACACTGAAGCTTTCTTT.

The chain has TRBV9 and TRBJ2-7; 8 bases are shared with TRBD1. V trimming: 4 bases; J trimming: 5 bases; junction bases outside the gene matches: 8. The CDR3 sequence is 14 residues long. The germline V gene encodes CDR1 SGDLS and CDR2 YYNGEE. CDR3 bases: TGTGCCAGCAGCCCTAGGACAGGGCAAAACGAGCAGTACTTC. It is translated as CASSPRTGQNEQYF.

The rearrangement links TRBV15 to TRBJ2-3; no firm D call. CDR1 and CDR2 (germline): LNHNV, YYDKDF (reference sequence). The CDR3 consists of 12 residues. V lost 5 bases and J lost 5, with 8 bases in between. DNA for the CDR3: TGTGCCACCAGCCCTACTCGAGATACGCAGTATTTT. Translating gives CATSPTRDTQYF.

This clone is medium-sized (0.01 to 0.1%) by share. The J gene is TRBJ2-7, the V gene TRBV27, with D possibly called TRBD1 or TRBD2 (5 bases each). The V end lost 6 bases, the J end lost 1 base, and 16 bases lay between the germline ends. CDR1 is MNHEY and CDR2 is SMNVEV in the germline V gene (reference sequence). The CDR3 spans 15 residues. This CDR3 reads CASSTWGRKSYEQYF. The CDR3 region has the DNA TGTGCCAGCAGCACCTGGGGACGGAAGTCCTACGAGCAGTACTTC.

This clone is a singleton in its sample. The chain couples TRBV6-1 to TRBJ1-2, with D perhaps matching TRBD1 (5 bases). V was clipped by 7 bases and J by 4 bases, with 19 bases between them. CDR3 size: 15 residues. CDR1 and CDR2 from the germline V gene are MNHNS and SASEGT. In nucleotides, the CDR3 is TGTGCCAGCAACAGGCTCCTCCTTACTCTCTATGGCTACACCTTC. Amino acid sequence: CASNRLLLTLYGYTF.

The V call is TRBV6-6, the J call TRBJ1-5; D possibly corresponds to TRBD1 (5 bases). Trimming removed 7 bases from V and 3 bases from J, with 16 bases in between. The length of the CDR3 is 15 residues. The germline gives CDR1 MNHNY, CDR2 SVGAGI (reference sequence). This chain's CDR3 is CASTLRGGYNQPQHF. For the CDR3, the DNA is TGTGCCAGCACTTTACGGGGGGGTTACAATCAGCCCCAGCATTTT.

The rearrangement links TRBV6-4 to TRBJ2-1; D uncertain. Trimming shortened V by 4 bases and J by 10 bases, and 14 bases separated the two germline ends. Germline V gene lookup returns CDR1 MRHNA and CDR2 SNTAGT. The CDR3 has 13 amino acids. CDR3 nucleotide sequence: TGTGCCAGCAGTGGTGGTGGTTGGCAGGAGCAGTTCTTC. Encoded protein: CASSGGGWQEQFF.

This sequence joins TRBV5-1 and TRBJ2-1, with TRBD1 as a possible D gene (5 bases). The V gene lost 4 bases and the J gene lost 6 bases, with 17 bases spanning the gap. Germline CDR1 is SGHRS and CDR2 is YFSETQ. CDR3 length equals 15 residues. CDR3 protein: CASSLPSPGLNEQFF. CDR3 in DNA: TGCGCCAGCAGCCTCCCGTCCCCAGGGCTCAATGAGCAGTTCTTC. Drawing the rest from reference TRBV5-1 and TRBJ2-1, the complete variable domain is KAGVTQTPRYLIKTRGQQVTLSCSPISGHRSVSWYQQTPGQGLQFLFEYFSETQRNKGNFPGRFSGRQFSNSRSEMNVSTLELGDSALYLCASSLPSPGLNEQFFGPGTRLTVL.

The chain's CDR3 is CASSLAGGMANEKLFF. The CDR3 DNA is TGTGCCAGCAGCTTGGCGGGGGGGATGGCCAATGAAAAACTGTTTTTT. The genes are TRBV5-4 and TRBJ1-4, with D possibly matching TRBD1 (5 bases). The CDR3 spans 16 residues. Germline V CDR1 and CDR2: SGHNT, YYREEE (reference sequence). V was trimmed by 0 bases and J by 5 bases, leaving 14 bases between them. The full variable domain, in which reference TRBV5-4 and TRBJ1-4 provide the parts outside the CDR3, is ETGVTQSPTHLIKTRGQQVTLRCSSQSGHNTVSWYQQALGQGPQFIFQYYREEENGRGNFPPRFSGLQFPNYSSELNVNALELDDSALYLCASSLAGGMANEKLFFGSGTQLSVL.

The chain links TRBV5-1 to TRBJ1-2; 7 nucleotides match TRBD1. V lost 0 bases and J lost 13; bases outside the gene matches: 6. This CDR3 is 12 amino acids long. CDR1 is SGHRS and CDR2 is YFSETQ in the germline V gene. The CDR3 reads CASSLDRGGGTF. Here the CDR3 DNA reads TGCGCCAGCAGCTTGGACAGGGGCGGCGGCACCTTC.

This clone has a handful of counts. The V call is TRBV7-9, the J call TRBJ1-3, with D possibly being TRBD1 (6 bases). Trimming shortened V by 4 bases and J by 0 bases, and 22 bases separated the two germline ends. The CDR3 is 19 residues long. Germline V lookup: CDR1 SEHNR, CDR2 FQNEAQ (reference sequence). The CDR3 sequence: CASSSSGTGRPHSGNTIYF. In nucleotides, the CDR3 is TGTGCCAGCAGCTCCTCCGGAACAGGGCGCCCTCACTCTGGAAACACCATATATTTT.

The rearrangement links TRBV18 to TRBJ1-1, with D unclear. CDR3 length: 13 residues. Germline-derived CDR1 and CDR2 are KGHSH and LQKENI. V was pared by 7 bases and J by 4 bases, with 13 bases between. The CDR3 loop is CASCPARSTEAFF. CDR3 in DNA: TGTGCCAGCTGTCCGGCGCGGAGCACTGAAGCTTTCTTT.